What follows are 6 T cell receptor beta chains derived from one specimen sequenced in a study of blood T cell repertoires in COVID-19. This table comes from immunoSEQ multiplex PCR, and its TCRdb copy is limited to in-frame clones, with some not included. The table records 120,000 to 150,000 clones, about 90% of them present only once. Sequencing was done on a sample of peripheral blood. All receptors come from a man aged 45-65 years with active or convalescent COVID-19.

For this clone: The junction departs from germline at one end; a sequencing error may be responsible. Different DNA sequences within this sample yield the same CDR3. The chain carries TRBV7-2 and TRBJ2-2; 10 positions agree with TRBD2. The CDR3 has 15 residues. Germline CDR1 SGHTA, CDR2 FQGNSA. CDR3 protein: CASSLAGDRTGELFF. The CDR3 nucleotides read TGTGCCAGCAGCCTAGCGGGAGATCGGACCGGGGAGCTGTTTTTT.

The chain's CDR3 is CASSPNSGEQFF. CDR3 in DNA: TGTGCCAGCTCACCTAATTCAGGTGAGCAGTTCTTC. The rearrangement links TRBV18 to TRBJ2-1; D gene uncertain. The CDR3 length is 12 residues. With 3 bases removed from V and 9 bases from J, the gap between germline ends came to 9 bases. From germline, CDR1 is KGHSH and CDR2 LQKENI.

V usage is TRBV6-5 and J usage is TRBJ1-5, with 7 bases fitting TRBD1. Germline CDR1 MNHEY, CDR2 SVGAGI. The CDR3 covers 14 residues. V was pared by 4 bases and J by 2 bases, with 2 bases of the junction left unmatched. The CDR3 protein is CASSLDRGNQPQHF. Here the CDR3 DNA reads TGTGCCAGCAGTTTAGACAGGGGCAATCAGCCCCAGCATTTT.

The chain carries TRBV29-1 and TRBJ2-7; 8 bases are a match to TRBD1. Germline V CDR1 and CDR2: SQVTM, ANQGSEA. The J segment lost 5 bases and the V segment lost 8 bases, leaving 8 bases of the junction unmatched. The CDR3 runs to 12 residues. The CDR3 DNA follows: TGCAGCTTTTGGACAGGGCCTAACGAGCAGTACTTC. Protein: CSFWTGPNEQYF.

V is TRBV19 and J is TRBJ2-3; 8 bases map to TRBD1. V lost 6 bases, J lost 2 bases, and 4 bases stayed unmatched. Germline CDR1 is LNHDA and CDR2 is SQIVND (reference sequence). The CDR3 loop spans 14 amino acids. CDR3 DNA sequence: TGTGCCAGTAGGACAGGGGCCAACACAGATACGCAGTATTTT. Amino acids: CASRTGANTDTQYF.

The rearrangement links TRBV30 to TRBJ1-3, with TRBD1 as a possible D gene (5 bases). CDR3 length: 12 amino acids. Trimming pared 0 bases from V and 8 bases from J, leaving 8 bases between. Germline CDR1 and CDR2: GTSNPN and SVGIG (reference sequence). The CDR3 region is CAWSVGGDTIYF. The CDR3 bases are TGTGCCTGGAGTGTTGGGGGGGACACCATATATTTT.